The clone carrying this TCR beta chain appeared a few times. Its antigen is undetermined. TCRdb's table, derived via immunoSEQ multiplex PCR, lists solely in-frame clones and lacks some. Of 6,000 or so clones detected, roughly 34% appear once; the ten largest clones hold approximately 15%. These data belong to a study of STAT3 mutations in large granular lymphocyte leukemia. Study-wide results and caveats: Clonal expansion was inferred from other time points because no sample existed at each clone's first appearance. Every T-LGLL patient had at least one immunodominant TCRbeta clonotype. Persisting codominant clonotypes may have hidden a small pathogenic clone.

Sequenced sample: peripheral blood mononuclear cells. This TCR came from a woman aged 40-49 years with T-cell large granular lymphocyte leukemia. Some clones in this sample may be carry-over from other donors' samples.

DNA of the CDR3: TGTGCCAGCTCACCGCTGACAGGTGAAGAGACCCAGTACTTC. Translating gives CASSPLTGEETQYF. The chain recombines TRBV18 with TRBJ2-5, with D perhaps matching TRBD1 (6 bases). CDR1 and CDR2 from the germline V gene are KGHSH and LQKENI. This CDR3 region has 14 residues. The ends were cut back, 3 bases at V and 3 bases at J, with 11 bases in the middle.